This T cell receptor beta chain stems from a study of cytomegalovirus exposure and HLA in healthy donors. Germline CDR1 is SNHLY and CDR2 is FYNNEI. Trimming removed 5 bases at V and 0 bases at J, with 17 bases between. CDR3 length: 16 amino acids. Primers included in the PCR were 60 Vbeta and 13 Jbeta primers. The protocol was immunoSEQ multiplex PCR, while the TCRdb copy is restricted to in-frame clones and leaves out a portion. The repertoire includes around 25,000 clones, more than 75% of them detected once, and 3.5% to 5.5% sits in the top ten. This chain links TRBV2 with TRBJ2-7; possible D gene TRBD1, 5 bases. Material for sequencing was PBMCs. This receptor was identified in a male donor in good health and CMV-seronegative. CDR3 DNA: TGTGCCAGCAGTAGATTACAGGTCCAAAGCTCCTACGAGCAGTACTTC. Its protein is CASSRLQVQSSYEQYF.